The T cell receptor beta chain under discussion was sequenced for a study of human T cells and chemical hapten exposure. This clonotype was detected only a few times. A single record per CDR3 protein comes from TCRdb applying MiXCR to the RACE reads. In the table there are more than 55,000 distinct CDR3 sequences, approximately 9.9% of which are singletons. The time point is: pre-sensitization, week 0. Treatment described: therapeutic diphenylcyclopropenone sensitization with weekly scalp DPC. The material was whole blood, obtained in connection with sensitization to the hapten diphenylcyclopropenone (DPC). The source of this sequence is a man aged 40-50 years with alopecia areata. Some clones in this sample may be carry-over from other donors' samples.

Here the CDR3 DNA reads TGCAGCGTCGGGGAAGGGGGGAAGGAGTACTTC. Amino acids: CSVGEGGKEYF. The chain is built from TRBV29-1 and TRBJ2-7, with D tentatively TRBD1 or TRBD2 (6 bases each). V gave up 6 bases and J gave up 11 bases, with 17 bases separating them. Per the germline V gene, CDR1 is SQVTM and CDR2 is ANQGSEA. This CDR3 has 11 amino acids.